Each of the 23 T cell receptor beta chains below was sequenced from the same sample in a study of Graves' ophthalmopathy and Graves' hyperthyroidism. Investigators amplified TCR beta CDR3 regions from RNA transcripts. The workflow started with a first-round RT-PCR run with HTBI primers and then moved on to a second-round multiplex PCR. TCRdb used MiXCR to reprocess the multiplex PCR reads, holding one entry per CDR3 protein. The sample has hundreds of thousands of distinct CDR3 sequences; about an eighth are singletons. Sequencing was done on a sample of blood. The receptors were gathered from a woman aged 25 to 39 with Graves' ophthalmopathy.

V is TRBV4-1 and J is TRBJ2-7; no reliable D call. This CDR3 is 17 amino acids long. The germline V and J ends were trimmed by 4 bases and 0 bases, with 19 bases remaining between them. Germline lookup yields CDR1 MGHRA and CDR2 YSYEKL. The CDR3: CASSLLAARGSSYEQYF. The CDR3 nucleotides are TGCGCCAGCAGCCTACTTGCGGCACGCGGCAGCTCCTACGAGCAGTACTTC.

V and J are TRBV30 and TRBJ1-5; 7 nucleotides align to TRBD1. With 2 bases clipped from V and 0 bases from J, the junction kept 7 bases outside the gene matches. Germline values: CDR1 GTSNPN, CDR2 SVGIG (reference sequence). CDR3 length equals 16 residues. Here the CDR3 DNA reads TGTGCCTGGAGTCCGGGGTGGGACAGTAGCAATCAGCCCCAGCATTTT. Protein sequence: CAWSPGWDSSNQPQHF.

This clonotype was counted many times. The chain joins TRBV11-2 to TRBJ2-7; D is unresolved. Per the germline V gene, CDR1 is SGHAT and CDR2 is FQNNGV. The CDR3 has 13 amino acids. Deletions cut 5 bases from V and 2 bases from J, with 10 bases between. CDR3 nucleotide sequence: TGTGCCAGCAGCCGCAGAAGGGCCTACGAGCAGTACTTC. It encodes CASSRRRAYEQYF.

This clonotype was counted ten times or more. The chain links TRBV7-2 to TRBJ2-3, with D uncertain. Germline V gene sequence: CDR1 SGHTA, CDR2 FQGNSA. This CDR3 comprises 15 residues. The ends were cut back, 0 bases at V and 4 bases at J, with 11 bases in the middle. The CDR3 nucleotides are TGTGCCAGCAGCTTAGCCGGCCTCGAGGCAGATACGCAGTATTTT. Encoded protein: CASSLAGLEADTQYF.

This clonotype was seen ten or more times. The rearrangement uses TRBV2 and TRBJ2-7; a weak D match, TRBD1 (5 bases). This CDR3 comprises 14 residues. Trimming removed 6 bases from V and 3 bases from J, with 15 bases in between. Germline CDR1 is SNHLY and CDR2 is FYNNEI. The CDR3 DNA is TGTGCCAGCAGCTTTCAGGCAGGGATCTACGAGCAGTACTTC. It is translated as CASSFQAGIYEQYF.

This clonotype has at least ten counts. The V call is TRBV6-5, the J call TRBJ2-7; 8 bases align to TRBD2. CDR1 and CDR2 (germline): MNHEY, SVGAGI. V gave up 3 bases and J gave up 7 bases; unmatched junction bases: 8. CDR3 size: 14 residues. The CDR3 sequence: CASSYRGGPEEQYF. The CDR3 DNA reads TGTGCCAGCAGTTATCGGGGGGGCCCGGAGGAGCAGTACTTC.

This clonotype was counted many times. The genes are TRBV5-5 and TRBJ1-1, with D perhaps matching TRBD1 (5 bases). Trimming pared 1 base from V and 5 bases from J, leaving 15 bases between. This CDR3 comprises 15 residues. Germline values: CDR1 SGHKS, CDR2 YYEKEE (reference sequence). CDR3 sequence reads: CASSLSAWGWTEAFF. CDR3 DNA: TGTGCCAGCAGCTTGTCCGCTTGGGGGTGGACTGAAGCTTTCTTT.

Points on this clonotype: A much larger clone lies a single base off, so this may be a read error. The rearrangement joins TRBV30 to TRBJ2-2; D is tentatively TRBD1 or TRBD2 (6 bases each). The CDR3 consists of 15 residues. CDR1 is GTSNPN and CDR2 is SVGIG in the germline V gene (reference sequence). CDR3 loop: CAWAGDAANTGEVFF. CDR3 DNA: TGTGCCTGGGCAGGGGACGCCGCGAACACCGGGGAGGTGTTTTTT. Looking up the rest from reference TRBV30 and TRBJ2-2 gives the full variable domain: SQTIHQWPATLVQPVGSPLSLECTVEGTSNPNLYWYRQAAGRGLQLLFYSVGIGQISSEVPQNLSASRPQDRQFILSSKKLLLSDSGFYLCAWAGDAANTGEVFFGEGSRLTVL.

The chain employs TRBV7-2 and TRBJ1-5; D call uncertain. This CDR3 has 13 residues. V dropped 3 bases and J dropped 7 bases, with 10 bases sitting between them. Per the germline V gene, CDR1 is SGHTA and CDR2 is FQGNSA. The CDR3 DNA reads as TGTGCCAGCAGCTTGAATCCAGGCCAGCCCCAGCATTTT. It is translated as CASSLNPGQPQHF.

The J gene is TRBJ1-1, the V gene TRBV3-1; 7 bases align to TRBD1. This CDR3 region has 11 residues. J gave up 8 bases and V 5 bases, and 2 bases lay outside the gene matches. The germline V gene encodes CDR1 LGHDT and CDR2 YNNKEL (reference sequence). CDR3 in DNA: TGTGCCAGCAGCTCGGACAGGGAAGCTTTCTTT. This codes for CASSSDREAFF.

The chain joins TRBV6-1 to TRBJ2-7; 8 nucleotides match TRBD2. This CDR3 is built from 14 residues. The germline V gene has CDR1 MNHNS and CDR2 SASEGT. V dropped 4 bases and J dropped 3; count of bases not matched to a gene: 5. CDR3 protein: CASSAASGGYEQYF. CDR3 DNA: TGTGCCAGCAGTGCGGCGAGCGGGGGCTACGAGCAGTACTTC.

This clonotype showed up many times. The gene calls are TRBV20-1 and TRBJ1-2; no definite D call. V was clipped by 6 bases and J by 0 bases, with 17 bases between them. This CDR3 region has 15 residues. Germline CDR1 is DFQATT and CDR2 is SNEGSKA (reference sequence). The CDR3 is CSAPLVHQANYGYTF. For the CDR3, the DNA is TGCAGTGCCCCCCTTGTTCACCAAGCTAACTATGGCTACACCTTC.

In this sample, this clonotype turned up once. The genes are TRBV9 and TRBJ2-7, with 8 bases identical to TRBD2. CDR1 and CDR2 (germline): SGDLS, YYNGEE. This CDR3 region has 15 residues. J lost 6 bases, V lost 0 bases, and 8 bases had no gene match. In DNA, the CDR3 is TGTGCCAGCAGCGTAGAGGGACTAGTGGCTTCCGAGCAGTACTTC. Protein sequence: CASSVEGLVASEQYF. Full variable domain (missing parts from reference TRBV9 and TRBJ2-7): DSGVTQTPKHLITATGQRVTLRCSPRSGDLSVYWYQQSLDQGLQFLIQYYNGEERAKGNILERFSAQQFPDLHSELNLSSLELGDSALYFCASSVEGLVASEQYFGPGTRLTVT.

This clonotype was seen only a few times. A read error may be the cause here, since a much bigger clone is one base away. The rearrangement uses TRBV15 and TRBJ1-2; a possible D gene is TRBD1 (5 bases). There are 18 residues in the CDR3. Trimming cost V 0 bases and J 4 bases, with 21 bases left between them. The germline gives CDR1 LNHNV, CDR2 YYDKDF (reference sequence). CDR3 coding DNA: TGTGCCACCAGCAGAGATCTGGTAATCCGGGGGACCTCCTATGGCTACACCTTC. Its protein product is CATSRDLVIRGTSYGYTF.

This clonotype was detected ten times or more. V and J are TRBV30 and TRBJ2-2; TRBD2 aligns across 8 bases. Unmatched junction bases numbered 1, after V lost 0 bases and J lost 1 base. CDR1 and CDR2 (germline): GTSNPN, SVGIG (reference sequence). CDR3 length equals 15 residues. Here the CDR3 reads CAWSVLAENTGELFF. The CDR3 bases are TGTGCCTGGAGTGTACTAGCGGAGAACACCGGGGAGCTGTTTTTT.

This clonotype was detected ten times or more. The CDR3 DNA reads TGTGCCAGCAGCTTAGGTAGCGCAGTCTACGAGCAGTACTTC. Its translation is CASSLGSAVYEQYF. The gene calls are TRBV7-9 and TRBJ2-7, with a possible D match to TRBD2 (5 bases). Trimming left V 1 base short and J 3 bases short, with 10 bases between. The V gene's germline CDR1 is SEHNR and CDR2 FQNEAQ (reference sequence). The CDR3 is made up of 14 amino acids.

The J gene is TRBJ1-2, the V gene TRBV12-3 or TRBV12-4; D possibly corresponds to TRBD1 (6 bases). The CDR3 covers 14 residues. Trimming stripped 6 bases from V and 14 bases from J, with 25 bases between. The CDR3 loop is CASSSGDAFREKTF. CDR3 nucleotides: TGTGCCAGCAGCTCAGGGGATGCCTTCCGGGAAAAAACCTTC.

This chain uses TRBV3-1 with TRBJ1-2; TRBD1 agrees at 9 bases. V shed 4 bases, J shed 8 bases, and the junction held 14 bases outside the gene matches. The germline V gene has CDR1 LGHDT and CDR2 YNNKEL (reference sequence). This CDR3 is built from 16 residues. The CDR3 loop reads CASSPFPRTGEGGYTF. CDR3 bases: TGTGCCAGCAGCCCCTTCCCCAGGACAGGGGAGGGAGGCTACACCTTC.

The sample holds many counts of this clonotype. V is TRBV28 and J is TRBJ1-3, with a tentative D call TRBD1 (5 bases). Germline lookup yields CDR1 MDHEN and CDR2 SYDVKM. V was trimmed by 7 bases and J by 9 bases, leaving 13 bases between them. This CDR3 is 12 amino acids long. CDR3: CASTRLGGTIYF. CDR3 DNA sequence: TGTGCCAGCACGCGACTGGGGGGCACCATATATTTT.

The rearrangement links TRBV7-3 to TRBJ2-5; D uncertain. The CDR3 extends over 11 amino acids. Trimming stripped 5 bases from V and 6 bases from J, with 7 bases between. Germline CDR1 SGHTA, CDR2 FQGTGA. CDR3 residues: CASSASKTQYF. CDR3 coding DNA: TGTGCCAGCAGCGCTTCGAAGACCCAGTACTTC.

Ten or more counts support this clonotype. V is TRBV6-5 and J is TRBJ2-5; D uncertain. The V end was cut by 6 bases, the J end by 4 bases, with 15 bases between. CDR1 is MNHEY and CDR2 is SVGAGI in the germline V gene. The CDR3 runs 14 residues. The CDR3 reads CASRSRSARETQYF. The CDR3 DNA follows: TGTGCCAGCAGATCGAGGTCAGCGCGAGAGACCCAGTACTTC.

The sample holds many counts of this clonotype. The J gene is TRBJ2-7, the V gene TRBV10-3; TRBD2 might be the D (5 bases). V was clipped by 0 bases and J by 5 bases, with 17 bases between them. The germline gives CDR1 ENHRY, CDR2 SYGVKD. The CDR3 has 16 amino acids. Here the CDR3 DNA reads TGTGCCATCAGTGAGTCGGAAGGACTCGGGGTCGACGAGCAGTACTTC. This sequence encodes CAISESEGLGVDEQYF.

This clonotype has at least ten counts. This rearrangement joins TRBV6-1 to TRBJ1-1; a possible D gene is TRBD1 (5 bases). Germline values: CDR1 MNHNS, CDR2 SASEGT. V dropped 1 base and J dropped 5 bases, with 14 bases sitting between them. This CDR3 comprises 15 residues. CDR3 in amino acids: CASSEGGGGLTEAFF. The CDR3 nucleotides are TGTGCCAGCAGTGAAGGTGGGGGGGGATTGACTGAAGCTTTCTTT.